Shown below are 6 T cell receptor beta chains from a single sample sequenced in a study of molecular identifiers for immune sequencing clone quantification. TCRdb reprocessed the PCR reads with MiXCR, giving one entry per CDR3 protein. The sample shows approximately 500,000 distinct CDR3 sequences, about 21% of them seen only once. Input material: naive CD8+ T cells from blood, with Jurkat cell RNA spiked in. Documented subset: FACS-sorted CD8+CD4-CCR7+CD45RA+ naive T cells. Source of these receptors: a human donor in good health. Some libraries in this study had Jurkat cell RNA spiked in.

This clonotype was observed many times. The chain joins TRBV12-3 or TRBV12-4 to TRBJ2-7; 9 bases match TRBD2. Losses at the gene ends were 5 bases for V and 4 bases for J; bases not matched to a gene: 6. This CDR3 has 14 amino acids. CDR3 coding DNA: TGTGCCAGCAGTAATTCGCGGGAGGGGTACGAGCAGTACTTC. Its protein product is CASSNSREGYEQYF.

This clonotype has ten or more counts. The chain uses TRBV9 and TRBJ2-5; tentative D call: TRBD1 (6 bases). Germline loops: CDR1 SGDLS, CDR2 YYNGEE. The V end lost 5 bases, the J end lost 5 bases, and 22 bases lay between the germline ends. The CDR3 runs 16 residues. The CDR3 here is CASSPSGRGFMETQYF. CDR3 DNA: TGTGCCAGCAGTCCCTCCGGTAGGGGGTTTATGGAGACCCAGTACTTC.

On this clonotype itself: The junction differs from germline at one of its ends, possibly a read error. This chain uses TRBV12-3 or TRBV12-4 with TRBJ1-5, with a weak D call TRBD1 (6 bases). This CDR3 is built from 15 residues. CDR3 DNA: TGTGCCGGCAGTCCCACAGGGTTAGGTAATCAGCCCCAGCATTTT. It encodes CAGSPTGLGNQPQHF.

The chain links TRBV19 to TRBJ2-7; 8 positions agree with TRBD2. The CDR3 length is 14 residues. V shed 8 bases and J 2 bases; nucleotides not matched to a gene: 8. Germline V gives CDR1 LNHDA, CDR2 SQIVND (reference sequence). The CDR3 reads CASSAGGVAYEQYF. The CDR3 nucleotides read TGTGCCAGTTCCGCGGGGGGAGTTGCCTACGAGCAGTACTTC. The variable domain in full, with the rest retrieved from reference TRBV19 and TRBJ2-7, is DGGITQSPKYLFRKEGQNVTLSCEQNLNHDAMYWYRQDPGQGLRLIYYSQIVNDFQKGDIAEGYSVSREKKESFPLTVTSAQKNPTAFYLCASSAGGVAYEQYFGPGTRLTVT.

The chain uses TRBV29-1 and TRBJ2-1; 7 nucleotides agree with TRBD2. CDR1 is SQVTM and CDR2 is ANQGSEA in the germline V gene. With 0 bases clipped from V and 4 bases from J, the junction kept 21 bases outside the gene matches. The CDR3 runs to 20 residues. The CDR3 nucleotides are TGCAGCGTTGAAGATCGCCGCCCTCCCGGACTAGTCGGTTCATACAATGAGCAGTTCTTC. It encodes CSVEDRRPPGLVGSYNEQFF.

The rearrangement joins TRBV28 to TRBJ2-1; a possible D gene is TRBD2 (5 bases). Germline CDR1 MDHEN, CDR2 SYDVKM. V dropped 2 bases and J dropped 9 bases, with 8 bases sitting between them. The CDR3 is 12 residues long. CDR3 sequence reads: CASSLGGSEQFF. CDR3 in DNA: TGTGCCAGCAGTTTAGGAGGAAGTGAGCAGTTCTTC.